A selection of T cell receptor beta chains follows, all from one sample in a study of beta chain features in type 1 diabetes. The data were produced by immunoSEQ multiplex PCR, yet TCRdb's version contains in-frame clones alone and is incomplete. The sample records some 660,000 clones, around an eighth being singletons. The sequencing sample was made of naive CD4+ T cells from blood. The receptors were sampled from a man between 18 and 35 years old with type 1 diabetes. Each CDR3 is given with its conserved first and last residue. D genes are given only for firm matches. Size is omitted from some rows. Given values are once, few, many or a class for expanded clones.

D	J	V	size	DNA	CDR3
NA	TRBJ2-3	TRBV5-1	NA	TGCGCCAGCAGCTTAGGCAGCCTCACAGATACGCAGTATTTT	CASSLGSLTDTQYF
NA	TRBJ1-2	TRBV7-2	NA	TGTGCCAGCAGCTCCAGGGCGCGGGCTAACTATGGCTACACCTTC	CASSSRARANYGYTF
NA	TRBJ2-3	TRBV7-7	few	TGTGCTAGCAGCTTAGAGCACCGTGCAGATACGCAGTATTTT	CASSLEHRADTQYF
NA	TRBJ2-3	TRBV28	few	TGTGCCAGCAGCGGGGATCACACAGATACGCAGTATTTT	CASSGDHTDTQYF
NA	TRBJ2-3	TRBV7-9	few	TGTGCCAGCAGCTTAGTGCAGGGCACAGATACGCAGTATTTT	CASSLVQGTDTQYF
TRBD1	TRBJ1-2	TRBV7-3	NA	TGTGCCAGCAGCTCCGGACAGGGAGATGGCTACACCTTC	CASSSGQGDGYTF
NA	TRBJ1-2	TRBV25-1	NA	TGTGCCAGTGCGGGGCTGGATGGGGTCGGCTATGGCTACACCTTC	CASAGLDGVGYGYTF
NA	TRBJ1-2	TRBV7-2	few	TGTGCCAGCAGCCCCTGGAGGGCAACTAACTATGGCTACACCTTC	CASSPWRATNYGYTF
NA	TRBJ1-3	TRBV4-1	NA	TGCGCCAGCAGCCAAGAAGCAGTAACTGGAAACACCATATATTTT	CASSQEAVTGNTIYF
NA	TRBJ2-3	TRBV9	NA	TGTGCCAGCAGAGGGGCAGGGTCCACAGATACGCAGTATTTT	CASRGAGSTDTQYF
NA	TRBJ2-3	TRBV2	NA	TGTGCCAGCAGTGCCGAGAGGACGCAGTATTTT	CASSAERTQYF
NA	TRBJ1-1	TRBV20-1	NA	TGCAGTGCTAGAGGAGGATCCCCAGCTTTCTTT	CSARGGSPAFF
NA	TRBJ2-4	TRBV29-1	NA	TGCAGCGTTGTATCGGGGAACATTCAGTACTTC	CSVVSGNIQYF
NA	TRBJ2-1	TRBV6-5	few	TGTGCCAGCAGTTCCTGGACTCCTACCAATGAGCAGTTCTTC	CASSSWTPTNEQFF
TRBD1	TRBJ1-4	TRBV29-1	few	TGCAGCGTGGGACAGCCTAATGAAAAACTGTTTTTT	CSVGQPNEKLFF
TRBD1	TRBJ2-5	TRBV18	NA	TGTGCCAGCCTCAGGGGGCAGCAGGAGACCCAGTACTTC	CASLRGQQETQYF
NA	TRBJ1-5	TRBV27	NA	TGTGCCAGCAGTTTAAGGGGGGACTATAGCAATCAGCCCCAGCATTTT	CASSLRGDYSNQPQHF
NA	TRBJ2-1	TRBV5-1	few	TGCGCCAGCAGCTTGTCGGGCAGGACCAATGAGCAGTTCTTC	CASSLSGRTNEQFF
NA	TRBJ2-6	TRBV30	NA	TGTGCCTGGAGTGTACTATTGCGAGGAGCCTTTGGAAGTGGTGGGGCCAACGTCCTGACTTTC	CAWSVLLRGAFGSGGANVLTF
TRBD1	TRBJ2-7	TRBV2	few	TGTGCCAGCAGTGAAAGTGAACAGGGGGCCCACGAGCAGTACTTC	CASSESEQGAHEQYF
NA	TRBJ2-5	TRBV6-5	NA	TGTGCCAGCAGTTACTCCAAAGAGACCCAGTACTTC	CASSYSKETQYF
NA	TRBJ2-1	TRBV5-6	NA	TGTGCCAGCAGCACCGCTCATCGGGAGAGTAGGTATGAGCAGTTCTTC	CASSTAHRESRYEQFF
TRBD2	TRBJ2-1	TRBV9	NA	TGTGCCAGCAGCGTAGGGCTAGCGGGAGGCTCCTACAATGAGCAGTTCTTC	CASSVGLAGGSYNEQFF
NA	TRBJ2-5	TRBV7-2	NA	TGTGCCAGCAGTTCAATTGAGGAGACCCAGTACTTC	CASSSIEETQYF
NA	TRBJ2-3	TRBV30	few	TGTGCCTGGAGTCCCCACTACACAGATACGCAGTATTTT	CAWSPHYTDTQYF
NA	TRBJ2-2	TRBV6-5	few	TGTGCCAGCAGTTACTCCGGGTCCTCCAGGGAGCTGTTTTTT	CASSYSGSSRELFF
NA	TRBJ2-5	TRBV11-2	NA	TGTGCCAGCAGCTTATTTAGCCCACGGGGGCTAGCCGAACAAGAGACCCAGTACTTC	CASSLFSPRGLAEQETQYF
NA	TRBJ2-2	TRBV9	NA	TGTGCCAGCAGCGTAGCTTCGGCAGGAGCGAACACCGGGGAGCTGTTTTTT	CASSVASAGANTGELFF
TRBD2	TRBJ2-1	TRBV5-1	few	TGCGCCAGCAGCACCTCCAGCGGGGAATTTTACAATGAGCAGTTCTTC	CASSTSSGEFYNEQFF
TRBD2	TRBJ2-5	TRBV5-4	NA	TGTGCCAGCAGCTACGGACTAGCGGGGGCACAAGAGACCCAGTACTTC	CASSYGLAGAQETQYF
TRBD1	TRBJ2-1	TRBV11-1	NA	TGTGCCAGCAGCCCGGACAGGGGGATAGAGCAGTTCTTC	CASSPDRGIEQFF
TRBD2	TRBJ2-3	TRBV30	NA	TGTGCCTGGAGTCGACTAGCGGGAAATAGAGTAGCGGATACGCAGTATTTT	CAWSRLAGNRVADTQYF
NA	TRBJ2-2	TRBV29-1	few	TGCAGCGTTGATGAGGACGGGAGAACCGGGGAGCTGTTTTTT	CSVDEDGRTGELFF
TRBD2	TRBJ2-7	TRBV28	NA	TGTGCCAGCAGTTCAGTAGCGGGGGACTCCTACGAGCAGTACTTC	CASSSVAGDSYEQYF
NA	TRBJ1-5	TRBV29-1	few	TGCAGCGTTACAGGGATCGGGCGCAATCAGCCCCAGCATTTT	CSVTGIGRNQPQHF
NA	TRBJ2-3	TRBV4-2	few	TGTGCCAGCAGCCAATACAAGGCGGGACACACGATCACAGATACGCAGTATTTT	CASSQYKAGHTITDTQYF
NA	TRBJ1-1	TRBV19	NA	TGTGCCAGTAGTGTCCTGACAGGATCTTTAGGCGCTGAAGCTTTCTTT	CASSVLTGSLGAEAFF
TRBD1	TRBJ2-7	TRBV18	NA	TGTGCCAGCTCACCAGCGGGACAGGGTTACGAGCAGTACTTC	CASSPAGQGYEQYF
NA	TRBJ2-6	TRBV6-1	few	TGTGCCAGCAGTGAACTGAAGGACCCCATTTCTGGGGCCAACGTCCTGACTTTC	CASSELKDPISGANVLTF
TRBD1	TRBJ1-5	TRBV18	NA	TGTGCCAGCTCACCACCGACGTGGACAGGGGACAATCAGCCCCAGCATTTT	CASSPPTWTGDNQPQHF
TRBD1	TRBJ1-1	TRBV5-1	NA	TGCGCCAGCAGCCCGGGACAGAAGACTGAAGCTTTCTTT	CASSPGQKTEAFF
NA	TRBJ1-1	TRBV7-2	few	TGTGCCAGCAGCTTAGTGGGGAACACTGAAGCTTTCTTT	CASSLVGNTEAFF
TRBD1	TRBJ1-4	TRBV30	few	TGTGCCTGGTCAACCGGGACAGGGGAAGCAAAACTGTTTTTT	CAWSTGTGEAKLFF
NA	TRBJ1-2	TRBV4-3	few	TGCGCCAGCAGCCAAGAGCGGCAAAACTATGGCTACACCTTC	CASSQERQNYGYTF
NA	TRBJ2-7	TRBV5-1	NA	TGCGCCAGCAGCTTAGGTACGGTTACATACGAGCAGTACTTC	CASSLGTVTYEQYF
TRBD1	TRBJ2-7	TRBV6-5	few	TGTGCCAGCAGACGACAGGGGGGCTACGAGCAGTACTTC	CASRRQGGYEQYF
NA	TRBJ2-1	TRBV11-2	NA	TGTGCCAGCAGCTTAGTACTAAGCCCCCACAATGAGCAGTTCTTC	CASSLVLSPHNEQFF
NA	TRBJ1-1	TRBV29-1	few	TGCAGCGTAAAAACAGCGAACACTGAAGCTTTCTTT	CSVKTANTEAFF
NA	TRBJ2-7	TRBV5-4	few	TGTGCCAGCAGCCCCTACAGGGCCCCGAGCTCCTACGAGCAGTACTTC	CASSPYRAPSSYEQYF
TRBD2	TRBJ2-3	TRBV10-3	NA	TGTGCCATCATAGCGGGAGGGAAGGGAGATACGCAGTATTTT	CAIIAGGKGDTQYF
TRBD1	TRBJ1-5	TRBV5-4	NA	TGTGCCAGCAGCCCGGGACAGGGGGATCAGCCCCAGCATTTT	CASSPGQGDQPQHF
TRBD2	TRBJ2-3	TRBV9	few	TGTGCCAGCAGCCCTAGGACTAGCGGGGCGACAGATACGCAGTATTTT	CASSPRTSGATDTQYF
NA	TRBJ1-4	TRBV25-1	NA	TGTGCCAGCAGACAGGGAGCAGGGGAAAAACTGTTTTTT	CASRQGAGEKLFF
TRBD2	TRBJ2-3	TRBV5-4	NA	TGTGCCAGCAGCTTCCTAACTAGCGGCACAGATACGCAGTATTTT	CASSFLTSGTDTQYF
TRBD1	TRBJ2-5	TRBV9	NA	TGTGCCAGCAGCTTCCAGGGGGCGGCGGAGACCCAGTACTTC	CASSFQGAAETQYF
NA	TRBJ2-1	TRBV6-5	NA	TGTGCCAGCAGTTTGGATAGGGACTCCTACAATGAGCAGTTCTTC	CASSLDRDSYNEQFF
NA	TRBJ2-2	TRBV7-2	NA	TGTGCCAGCAGCTTAGAGGCTATTAACACCGGGGAGCTGTTTTTT	CASSLEAINTGELFF
NA	TRBJ2-3	TRBV5-1	NA	TGCGCCAGCAGCCCTGGGACGGTGAGCACAGATACGCAGTATTTT	CASSPGTVSTDTQYF
NA	TRBJ1-5	TRBV18	NA	TGTGCCAGCTCACCATCCGTTGGAGAAAGTAGCAATCAGCCCCAGCATTTT	CASSPSVGESSNQPQHF
TRBD1	TRBJ2-1	TRBV5-1	few	TGCGCCACCGAGACAGGGGCGGGAAATGAGCAGTTCTTC	CATETGAGNEQFF